The 26 T cell receptor beta chains presented below share a single source sample, sequenced in a study of blood T cell repertoires in COVID-19. Profiling relied on immunoSEQ multiplex PCR, and the TCRdb table lists in-frame clones only, not all of them. The table has about 61,000 clones, approximately 90% seen once. Specimen: peripheral blood. These receptors were collected from a human donor in a cohort sampled during active COVID-19.

V gene TRBV15 combines with J gene TRBJ1-5; TRBD1 agrees at 9 bases. CDR1 LNHNV and CDR2 YYDKDF come from the germline V gene (reference sequence). The CDR3 is 13 residues long. V lost 8 bases and J lost 6; bases outside the gene matches: 5. CDR3 sequence: CATEQGAGQPQHF. The DNA for the CDR3 is TGTGCCACCGAACAGGGGGCAGGTCAGCCCCAGCATTTT.

The chain carries TRBV5-1 and TRBJ2-5; no clear D. The CDR3 runs 14 residues. From germline, CDR1 is SGHRS and CDR2 YFSETQ. The V gene lost 0 bases and the J gene lost 4 bases, with 10 bases spanning the gap. CDR3 amino acids: CASSLGSSTETQYF. The CDR3 DNA is TGCGCCAGCAGCTTGGGGAGCAGTACAGAGACCCAGTACTTC.

This chain links TRBV19 with TRBJ1-1; unclear D gene. The CDR3 is 14 residues long. V was trimmed by 5 bases and J by 0 bases, leaving 10 bases between them. CDR1 and CDR2 (germline): LNHDA, SQIVND (reference sequence). This CDR3 reads CASSRVPMNTEAFF. The CDR3 nucleotides are TGTGCCAGTAGTCGCGTCCCTATGAACACTGAAGCTTTCTTT.

The genes are TRBV3-1 (or the pseudogene TRBV3-2) and TRBJ1-1, with no clear D. V was shortened by 4 bases and J by 1 base, with 7 bases between the two germline ends. Germline-derived CDR1 and CDR2 are LGHDT and YNNKEL (reference sequence). This CDR3 spans 13 amino acids. CDR3 DNA sequence: TGTGCCAGCAGCCGAAGACAGAACACTGAAGCTTTCTTT. Residues: CASSRRQNTEAFF.

The chain carries TRBV19 and TRBJ2-7, with 7 bases matching TRBD2. Germline V gene sequence: CDR1 LNHDA, CDR2 SQIVND (reference sequence). The CDR3 runs to 13 residues. The V gene end was trimmed by 7 bases and the J gene end by 3 bases; junction bases not matched to a gene: 6. CDR3 nucleotides: TGTGCCAGTACCGGGTCGGGGGGCTACGAGCAGTACTTC. The encoded protein is CASTGSGGYEQYF.

The V call is TRBV7-9, the J call TRBJ2-3; D perhaps matches TRBD2 (7 bases). The germline CDR1 and CDR2 sequences are SEHNR and FQNEAQ (reference sequence). The V gene lost 0 bases and the J gene lost 5 bases, with 15 bases spanning the gap. The CDR3 loop spans 16 amino acids. The chain's CDR3 is CASSLAPAGAKDTQYF. In nucleotides, the CDR3 is TGTGCCAGCAGCTTAGCGCCGGCGGGGGCTAAAGATACGCAGTATTTT.

The chain combines TRBV5-1 with TRBJ2-3, with 11 bases fitting TRBD2. CDR1 is SGHRS, CDR2 YFSETQ, per germline. V dropped 4 bases and J dropped 3; count of bases not matched to a gene: 7. The CDR3 runs to 16 residues. Here the CDR3 reads CASSRTSGGTTDTQYF. In DNA form, the CDR3 reads TGCGCCAGCAGCCGTACTAGCGGGGGAACGACAGATACGCAGTATTTT.

This chain links TRBV18 with TRBJ2-5; D is perhaps TRBD1 (5 bases). The germline V gene encodes CDR1 KGHSH and CDR2 LQKENI. V was cut by 3 bases and J by 5 bases, with 13 bases left in between. The CDR3 runs to 14 residues. The CDR3 DNA sequence: TGTGCCAGCTCACCGGGCAGGGCGCCGGAGACCCAGTACTTC. This encodes CASSPGRAPETQYF.

The CDR3, as DNA: TGTGCCAGCAGCAGCCTGCTAGAAGTGGAGCAGTACTTC. This sequence encodes CASSSLLEVEQYF. This chain connects TRBV7-2 to TRBJ2-7; D not certain. The CDR3 is made up of 13 amino acids. Trimming shortened V by 5 bases and J by 7 bases, and 15 bases separated the two germline ends. Germline lookup yields CDR1 SGHTA and CDR2 FQGNSA.

The chain has TRBV15 and TRBJ1-1; D unclear. Trimming cost V 0 bases and J 7 bases, with 9 bases left between them. CDR1 is LNHNV, CDR2 YYDKDF, per germline (reference sequence). This CDR3 region has 13 residues. DNA for the CDR3: TGTGCCACCAGCAGAGATAAAATCAGTGAAGCTTTCTTT. Translated, it gives CATSRDKISEAFF.

The V and J genes are TRBV7-3 and TRBJ2-2; 12 bases are a match to TRBD2. The CDR3 is made up of 18 amino acids. Germline values: CDR1 SGHTA, CDR2 FQGTGA. The V segment lost 5 bases and the J segment 5 bases; nucleotides outside the gene matches: 12. The DNA for the CDR3 is TGTGCCAGCAGCGTAAAGGCCACTAGCGGGGGGACGACCGGGGAGCTGTTTTTT. This sequence encodes CASSVKATSGGTTGELFF.

The J gene is TRBJ2-1, the V gene TRBV28; 8 nucleotides agree with TRBD2. The germline V gene has CDR1 MDHEN and CDR2 SYDVKM. The CDR3 totals 15 residues. The junction had 13 bases not matched to a gene; V was cut back by 6 bases and J by 9 bases. CDR3 sequence: CASRDFSGSILEQFF. The DNA for the CDR3 is TGTGCCAGCAGGGATTTCAGCGGGAGTATACTTGAGCAGTTCTTC.

The chain combines TRBV6-6 with TRBJ2-2, with 11 bases fitting TRBD1. The germline V gene encodes CDR1 MNHNY and CDR2 SVGAGI (reference sequence). The V gene end was trimmed by 5 bases and the J gene end by 4 bases; junction bases not matched to a gene: 9. The CDR3 is 17 residues long. CDR3 nucleotide sequence: TGTGCCAGCAGTCGTAGACCCGGGACAGGGGGCACCGGGGAGCTGTTTTTT. Its protein is CASSRRPGTGGTGELFF.

This chain joins TRBV6-5 and TRBJ2-7, with D maybe TRBD2 (6 bases). The CDR3 spans 11 residues. Per germline, CDR1 MNHEY and CDR2 SVGAGI. Trimming removed 8 bases at V and 9 bases at J, with 14 bases between. The CDR3 DNA reads TGTGCCAGCCTAGCCGGGACTTCGCAGTACTTC. It specifies CASLAGTSQYF.

V is TRBV5-1 and J is TRBJ2-7; the match to TRBD1 covers 9 bases. V shed 0 bases and J 2 bases; nucleotides not matched to a gene: 6. Germline lookup yields CDR1 SGHRS and CDR2 YFSETQ. This CDR3 has 16 residues. CDR3 loop: CASSLDQDRGPYEQYF. The CDR3 coding sequence is TGCGCCAGCAGCTTGGATCAGGACAGGGGTCCCTACGAGCAGTACTTC.

V and J are TRBV4-3 and TRBJ2-4; no clear D gene. V shed 1 base and J shed 0 bases, with 10 bases lying between them. The germline V gene has CDR1 LGHNA and CDR2 YSLEER. The CDR3 covers 16 residues. DNA for the CDR3: TGCGCCAGCAGCCAAGGGGCTGCCTTAGCCAAAAACATTCAGTACTTC. It translates to CASSQGAALAKNIQYF.

The genes are TRBV11-3 and TRBJ2-2; maybe TRBD1 (6 bases). The CDR3 spans 14 residues. Germline assignment: CDR1 SGHNT and CDR2 YENEEA. The V end lost 8 bases, the J end lost 4 bases, and 14 bases lay between the germline ends. In DNA, the CDR3 is TGTGCCAGCCAGGGGCCAACCCCCACCGGGGAGCTGTTTTTT. It translates to CASQGPTPTGELFF.

The rearrangement uses TRBV5-1 and TRBJ2-2, with D maybe TRBD2 (6 bases). Germline CDR1 reads SGHRS; CDR2 reads YFSETQ. Trimming removed 4 bases at V and 2 bases at J, with 15 bases between. This CDR3 has 16 residues. CDR3 bases: TGCGCCAGCAGCCCCGCCGGGGGAATAAACACCGGGGAGCTGTTTTTT. This encodes CASSPAGGINTGELFF.

This clone was seen only once. CDR3 coding DNA: TGCGCCAGCAGCGCTGGACACGCTGACTATAATTCACCCCTCCACTTT. The encoded protein is CASSAGHADYNSPLHF. V usage is TRBV5-1 and J usage is TRBJ1-6; TRBD1 might be the D (5 bases). This CDR3 is 16 amino acids long. The V gene's germline CDR1 is SGHRS and CDR2 YFSETQ. Trimming took 4 bases from V and 3 from J, leaving 14 bases between them.

The chain employs TRBV5-4 and TRBJ2-7; 11 bases are a match to TRBD2. This CDR3 region has 14 residues. V trimming: 1 base; J trimming: 9 bases; junction bases outside the gene matches: 6. Germline lookup yields CDR1 SGHNT and CDR2 YYREEE (reference sequence). CDR3 sequence reads: CASSLTSGGTGQYF. CDR3 sequence (DNA): TGTGCCAGCAGCTTGACTAGCGGGGGTACGGGGCAGTACTTC.

The chain carries TRBV11-3 and TRBJ2-2; a possible D gene is TRBD1 (6 bases). Germline CDR1 and CDR2: SGHNT and YENEEA. Trimming took 6 bases from V and 2 from J, leaving 7 bases between them. CDR3 size: 13 residues. The CDR3 DNA follows: TGTGCCAGCAGGGACAGCAACACCGGGGAGCTGTTTTTT. Residues: CASRDSNTGELFF.

The genes are TRBV6-5 and TRBJ1-3, with D tentatively TRBD1 (5 bases). CDR1 and CDR2 (germline): MNHEY, SVGAGI. Trimming cost V 6 bases and J 5 bases, with 17 bases left between them. The CDR3 length is 15 residues. CDR3 in DNA: TGTGCCAGCAGCCTGGGACTCACTCAGAGAAACACCATATATTTT. It codes for CASSLGLTQRNTIYF.

The chain combines TRBV5-5 with TRBJ2-2, with 7 bases identical to TRBD1. This CDR3 is 14 amino acids long. V dropped 0 bases and J dropped 4; count of bases not matched to a gene: 0. The germline gives CDR1 SGHKS, CDR2 YYEKEE (reference sequence). CDR3 region: CASSLGQGTGELFF. For the CDR3, the DNA is TGTGCCAGCAGCTTGGGACAGGGCACCGGGGAGCTGTTTTTT. The whole variable domain, remainder taken from reference TRBV5-5 and TRBJ2-2, is DAGVTQSPTHLIKTRGQQVTLRCSPISGHKSVSWYQQVLGQGPQFIFQYYEKEERGRGNFPDRFSARQFPNYSSELNVNALLLGDSALYLCASSLGQGTGELFFGEGSRLTVL.

The chain recombines TRBV27 with TRBJ2-3; the D gene is possibly TRBD2 (6 bases). The germline gives CDR1 MNHEY, CDR2 SMNVEV (reference sequence). The CDR3 runs 14 residues. V was shortened by 5 bases and J by 1 base, with 10 bases between the two germline ends. The CDR3 spells CASSPGLRTDTQYF. In nucleotides, the CDR3 is TGTGCCAGCAGTCCGGGACTCCGCACAGATACGCAGTATTTT.

The chain employs TRBV7-3 and TRBJ2-5; TRBD2 agrees at 9 bases. This CDR3 region has 15 residues. V lost 0 bases, J lost 4 bases, and 3 bases stayed unmatched. Germline V gives CDR1 SGHTA, CDR2 FQGTGA. The CDR3 nucleotides read TGTGCCAGCAGCTTAACTAGCGGGGGCGGAGAGACCCAGTACTTC. Its protein is CASSLTSGGGETQYF. The full variable domain, with the rest looked up from reference TRBV7-3 and TRBJ2-5, is GAGVSQTPSNKVTEKGKYVELRCDPISGHTALYWYRQSLGQGPEFLIYFQGTGAADDSGLPNDRFFAVRPEGSVSTLKIQRTERGDSAVYLCASSLTSGGGETQYFGPGTRLLVL.

In the case of this clone: This same CDR3 is encoded by further DNA sequences in the sample. The J gene is TRBJ2-7, the V gene TRBV5-6; D unclear. The length of the CDR3 is 14 residues. Germline CDR1 reads SGHDT; CDR2 reads YYEEEE. Trimming shortened V by 1 base and J by 2 bases, and 10 bases separated the two germline ends. The CDR3 DNA reads as TGTGCCAGCAGCTTGTCGTACAGTGCCTACGAGCAGTACTTC. Amino acid sequence: CASSLSYSAYEQYF.